The clone carrying this T cell receptor (beta chain) was detected ten times or more. Antigen: not known. These data originate in a study of CD8 T cells in ankylosing spondylitis. TCRdb redid the calling of the 5' RACE reads with MiXCR, one entry per CDR3 protein. The data hold about 510,000 distinct CDR3 sequences, with approximately 5.3% observed a single time. Notes on the study in general: Characteristic of ankylosing spondylitis blood, it appeared, was a TCR beta motif comprising several highly homologous variants.

The V end was cut by 2 bases, the J end by 4 bases, with 7 bases between. This CDR3 contains 13 residues. The germline V gene has CDR1 SEHNR and CDR2 FQNEAQ (reference sequence). The specimen sequenced was blood, either unsorted or a sorted T cell fraction (not recorded which). This clonotype originated in a male donor with ankylosing spondylitis. V is TRBV7-9 and J is TRBJ2-3; D perhaps matches TRBD2 (5 bases). This CDR3 is CASSLLAADTQYF. The CDR3 DNA reads TGTGCCAGCAGCTTACTAGCTGCAGATACGCAGTATTTT.